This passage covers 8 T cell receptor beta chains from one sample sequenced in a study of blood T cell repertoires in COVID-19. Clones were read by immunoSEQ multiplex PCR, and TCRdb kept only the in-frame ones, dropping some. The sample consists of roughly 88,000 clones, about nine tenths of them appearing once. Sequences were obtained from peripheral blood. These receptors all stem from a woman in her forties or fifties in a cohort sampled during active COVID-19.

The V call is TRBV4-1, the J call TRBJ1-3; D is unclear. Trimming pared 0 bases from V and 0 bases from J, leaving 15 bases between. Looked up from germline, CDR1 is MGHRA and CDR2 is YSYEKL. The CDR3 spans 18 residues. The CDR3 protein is CASSQDGEGLSSGNTIYF. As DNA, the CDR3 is TGCGCCAGCAGCCAAGATGGAGAGGGCCTGAGCTCTGGAAACACCATATATTTT.

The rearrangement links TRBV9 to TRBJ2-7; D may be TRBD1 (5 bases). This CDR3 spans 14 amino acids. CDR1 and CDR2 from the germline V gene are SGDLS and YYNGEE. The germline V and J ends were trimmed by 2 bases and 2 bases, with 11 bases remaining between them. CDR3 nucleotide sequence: TGTGCCAGCAGCGTCTCGGAAGGGGCCTACGAGCAGTACTTC. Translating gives CASSVSEGAYEQYF.

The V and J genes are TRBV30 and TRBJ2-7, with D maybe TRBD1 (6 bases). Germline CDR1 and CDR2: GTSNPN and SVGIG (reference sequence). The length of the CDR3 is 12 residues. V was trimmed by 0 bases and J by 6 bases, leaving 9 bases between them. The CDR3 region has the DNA TGTGCCTGGAGTGTACAAGGGGGCGAGCAGTACTTC. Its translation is CAWSVQGGEQYF.

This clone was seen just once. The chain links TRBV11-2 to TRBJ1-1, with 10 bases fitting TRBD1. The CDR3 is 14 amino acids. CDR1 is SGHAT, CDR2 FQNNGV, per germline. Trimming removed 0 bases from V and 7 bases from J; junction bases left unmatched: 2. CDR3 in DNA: TGTGCCAGCAGCTTAGAGGGACAGGGGAATGAAGCTTTCTTT. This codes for CASSLEGQGNEAFF.

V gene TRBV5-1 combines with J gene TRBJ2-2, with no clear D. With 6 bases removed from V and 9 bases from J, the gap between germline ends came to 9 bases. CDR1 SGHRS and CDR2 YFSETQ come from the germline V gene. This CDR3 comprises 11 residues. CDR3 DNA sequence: TGCGCCAGCACCGAGGCGAGGGAGCTGTTTTTT. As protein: CASTEARELFF.

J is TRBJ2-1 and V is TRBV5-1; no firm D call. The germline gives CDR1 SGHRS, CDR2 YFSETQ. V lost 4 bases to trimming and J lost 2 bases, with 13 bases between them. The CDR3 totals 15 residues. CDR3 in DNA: TGCGCCAGCAGCCAAAGTCGGTCCACCTACAATGAGCAGTTCTTC. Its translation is CASSQSRSTYNEQFF.

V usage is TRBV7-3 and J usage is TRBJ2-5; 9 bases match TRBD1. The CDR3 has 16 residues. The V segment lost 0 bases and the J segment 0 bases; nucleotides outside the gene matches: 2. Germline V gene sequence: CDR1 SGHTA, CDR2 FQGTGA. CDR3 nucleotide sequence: TGTGCCAGCAGCTTAACGGGACAGGGAGACCAAGAGACCCAGTACTTC. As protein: CASSLTGQGDQETQYF.

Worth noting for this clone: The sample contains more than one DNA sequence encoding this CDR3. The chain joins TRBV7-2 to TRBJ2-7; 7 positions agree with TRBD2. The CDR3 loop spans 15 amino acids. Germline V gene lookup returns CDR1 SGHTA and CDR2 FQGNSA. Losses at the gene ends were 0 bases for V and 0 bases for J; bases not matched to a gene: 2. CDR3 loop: CASSLAGGSSYEQYF. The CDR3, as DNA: TGTGCCAGCAGCTTAGCGGGGGGGAGCTCCTACGAGCAGTACTTC.